Described below is a single T cell receptor beta chain sequence and its context. Measured with immunoSEQ multiplex PCR; TCRdb has only the in-frame clones, and not every one. Counted here are some 410,000 clones, around 92% occurring once; the ten biggest clones make up around 1.7%. The data were taken from a study of Ad26.COV2.S vaccination and SARS-CoV-2 variants. Treatment given: some 20 received Ad26.COV2.S at low or high dose, single or two shots; 5 received placebo; per-sample allocation not given. Samples came from day 63 after the first vaccine or placebo injection. Sequenced material: peripheral blood, taken in a trial of Ad26.COV2.S vaccine versus placebo. This TCR derives from a person aged 18 to 59 who received the Ad26.COV2.S COVID-19 vaccine or a placebo.

The DNA for the CDR3 is TGTGCCAGTAGTATTAAGATCAGGGGGCAGGCCACAGATACGCAGTATTTT. Its translation: CASSIKIRGQATDTQYF. The V gene is TRBV19, the J gene TRBJ2-3; 8 bases agree with TRBD1. Germline CDR1 and CDR2: LNHDA and SQIVND (reference sequence). CDR3 length: 17 residues. Losses at the gene ends were 3 bases for V and 2 bases for J; bases not matched to a gene: 10.